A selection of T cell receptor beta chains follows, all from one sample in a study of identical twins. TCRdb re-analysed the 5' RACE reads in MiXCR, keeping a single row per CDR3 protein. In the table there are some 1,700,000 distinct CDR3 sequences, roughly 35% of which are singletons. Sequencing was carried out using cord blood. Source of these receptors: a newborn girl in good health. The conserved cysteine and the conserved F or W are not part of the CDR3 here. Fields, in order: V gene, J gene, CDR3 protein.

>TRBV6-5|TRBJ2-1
ASSYSGDNEQF
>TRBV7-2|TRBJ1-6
ASSPTGNHNSPLH
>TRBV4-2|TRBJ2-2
ASSQEPGRGTGELF
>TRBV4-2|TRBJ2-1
ASSQEEGQGSYNEQF
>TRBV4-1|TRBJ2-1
ASSQGGPAGGSYNEQF
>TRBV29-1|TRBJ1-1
SVIKTVVGNTEAF
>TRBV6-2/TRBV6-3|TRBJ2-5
ASSLFGTRQETQY
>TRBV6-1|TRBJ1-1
ASSGPLWTGAEAF
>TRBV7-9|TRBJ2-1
ASRTTGNEQF
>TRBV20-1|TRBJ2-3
SASVREKGTDTQY
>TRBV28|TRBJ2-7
ASSSIAGGLFGSYEQY
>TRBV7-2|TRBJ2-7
ASSLTQLYEQY
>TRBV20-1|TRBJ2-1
SASTTSGGYNDQF
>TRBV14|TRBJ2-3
ASSQVRGARDTQY
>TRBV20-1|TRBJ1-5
SAKDSVNQPQH
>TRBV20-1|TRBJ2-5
SAFIGETQY
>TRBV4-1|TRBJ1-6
ASSQVGRGSPLH
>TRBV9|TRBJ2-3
ASSVTRLAGGHTDTQY
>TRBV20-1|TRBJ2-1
SARMGLAGPRAYNEQF
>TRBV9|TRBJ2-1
ASSVYSGRAYNEQF
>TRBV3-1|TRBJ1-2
ASSQEDRGGNYT
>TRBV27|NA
ASSLSFGAGEQY
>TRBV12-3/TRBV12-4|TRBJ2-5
ASSLTSGRALVNEQY
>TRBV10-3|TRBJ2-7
AIRPGQGAYEQY
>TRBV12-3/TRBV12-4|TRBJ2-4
ASRLTDSGGNIQY